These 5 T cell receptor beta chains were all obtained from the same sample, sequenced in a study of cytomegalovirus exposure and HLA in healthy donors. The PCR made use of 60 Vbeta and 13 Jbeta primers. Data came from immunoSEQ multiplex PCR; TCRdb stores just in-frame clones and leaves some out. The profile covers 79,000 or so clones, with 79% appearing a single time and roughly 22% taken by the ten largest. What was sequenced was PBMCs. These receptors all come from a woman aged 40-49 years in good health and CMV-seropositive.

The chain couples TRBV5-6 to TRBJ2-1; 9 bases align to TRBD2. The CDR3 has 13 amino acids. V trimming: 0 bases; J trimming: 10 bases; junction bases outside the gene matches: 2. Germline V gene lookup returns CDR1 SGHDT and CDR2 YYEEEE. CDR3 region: CASSLVLAGEQFF. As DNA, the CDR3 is TGTGCCAGCAGCTTGGTGCTAGCGGGGGAGCAGTTCTTC.

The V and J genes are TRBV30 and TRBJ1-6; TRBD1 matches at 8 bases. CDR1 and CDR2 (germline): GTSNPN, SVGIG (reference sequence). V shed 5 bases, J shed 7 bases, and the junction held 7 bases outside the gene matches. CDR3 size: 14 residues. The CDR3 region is CAWGPDRVNSPLHF. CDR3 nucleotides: TGTGCCTGGGGCCCGGACAGGGTAAATTCACCCCTCCACTTT.

DNA of the CDR3: TGCAGCGTTTATGGCGGGAGCTCCTACGAGCAGTACTTC. This encodes CSVYGGSSYEQYF. V is TRBV29-1 and J is TRBJ2-5; TRBD2 matches at 7 bases. The J call may be mistaken, given a closer DNA end match to TRBJ2-7. This CDR3 has 13 residues. Germline CDR1 SQVTM, CDR2 ANQGSEA.

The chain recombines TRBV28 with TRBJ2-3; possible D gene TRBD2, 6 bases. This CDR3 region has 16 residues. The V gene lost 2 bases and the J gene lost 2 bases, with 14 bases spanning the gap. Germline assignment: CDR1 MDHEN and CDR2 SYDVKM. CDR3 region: CASSLKAGIITDTQYF. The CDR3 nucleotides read TGTGCCAGCAGTTTAAAGGCGGGAATTATCACAGATACGCAGTATTTT.

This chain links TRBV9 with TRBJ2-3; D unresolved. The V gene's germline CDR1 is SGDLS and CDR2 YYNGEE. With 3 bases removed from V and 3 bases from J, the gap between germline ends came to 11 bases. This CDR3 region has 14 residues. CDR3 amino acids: CASSALETTDTQYF. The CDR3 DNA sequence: TGTGCCAGCAGCGCCCTAGAGACTACAGATACGCAGTATTTT. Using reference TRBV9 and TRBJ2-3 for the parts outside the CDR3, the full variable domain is DSGVTQTPKHLITATGQRVTLRCSPRSGDLSVYWYQQSLDQGLQFLIQYYNGEERAKGNILERFSAQQFPDLHSELNLSSLELGDSALYFCASSALETTDTQYFGPGTRLTVL.